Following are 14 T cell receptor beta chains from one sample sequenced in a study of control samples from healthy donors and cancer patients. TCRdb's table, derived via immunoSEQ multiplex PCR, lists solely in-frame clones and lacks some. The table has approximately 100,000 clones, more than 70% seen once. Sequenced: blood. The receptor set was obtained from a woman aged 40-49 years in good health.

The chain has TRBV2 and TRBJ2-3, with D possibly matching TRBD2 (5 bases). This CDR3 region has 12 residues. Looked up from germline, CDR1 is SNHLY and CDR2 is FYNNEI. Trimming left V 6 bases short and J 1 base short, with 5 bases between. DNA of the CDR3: TGTGCCAGCAGCGGGGGCACAGATACGCAGTATTTT. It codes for CASSGGTDTQYF. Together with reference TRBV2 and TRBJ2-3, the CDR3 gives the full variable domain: EPEVTQTPSHQVTQMGQEVILRCVPISNHLYFYWYRQILGQKVEFLVSFYNNEISEKSEIFDDQFSVERPDGSNFTLKIRSTKLEDSAMYFCASSGGTDTQYFGPGTRLTVL.

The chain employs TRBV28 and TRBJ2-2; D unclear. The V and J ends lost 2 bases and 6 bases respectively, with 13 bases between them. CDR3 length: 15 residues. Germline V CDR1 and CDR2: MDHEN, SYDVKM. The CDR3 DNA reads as TGTGCCAGCAGTTTAAGTTCGAGGTTTTCCGGGGAGCTGTTTTTT. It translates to CASSLSSRFSGELFF.

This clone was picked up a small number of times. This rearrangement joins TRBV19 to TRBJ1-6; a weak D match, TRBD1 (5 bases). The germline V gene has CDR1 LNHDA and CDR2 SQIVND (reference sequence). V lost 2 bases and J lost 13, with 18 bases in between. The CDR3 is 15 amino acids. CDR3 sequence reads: CASSILLTGQSPLHF. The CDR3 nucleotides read TGTGCCAGTAGTATACTTTTAACGGGGCAGTCGCCCCTCCACTTT.

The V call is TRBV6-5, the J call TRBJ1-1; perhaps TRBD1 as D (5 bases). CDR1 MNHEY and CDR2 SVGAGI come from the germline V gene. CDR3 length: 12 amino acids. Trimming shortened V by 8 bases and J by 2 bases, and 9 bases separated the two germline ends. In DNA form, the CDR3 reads TGTGCCAGCGGGCAGGGCAACACTGAAGCTTTCTTT. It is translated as CASGQGNTEAFF.

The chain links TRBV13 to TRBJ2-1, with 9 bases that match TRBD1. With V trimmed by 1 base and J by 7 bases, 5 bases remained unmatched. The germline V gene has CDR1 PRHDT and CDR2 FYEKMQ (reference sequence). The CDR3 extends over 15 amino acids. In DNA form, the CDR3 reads TGTGCCAGCAGCTTAGTGGGACAGGGCGGGAATGAGCAGTTCTTC. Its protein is CASSLVGQGGNEQFF.

The CDR3 is CASSEGLAGGHTGELFF. CDR3 nucleotide sequence: TGTGCCAGCAGCGAGGGACTAGCGGGGGGCCACACCGGGGAGCTGTTTTTT. This rearrangement joins TRBV5-4 to TRBJ2-2; TRBD2 matches 15 bases. The CDR3 extends over 17 amino acids. CDR1 is SGHNT and CDR2 is YYREEE in the germline V gene (reference sequence). The trim removed 4 bases at V and 3 bases at J, leaving 4 bases unmatched.

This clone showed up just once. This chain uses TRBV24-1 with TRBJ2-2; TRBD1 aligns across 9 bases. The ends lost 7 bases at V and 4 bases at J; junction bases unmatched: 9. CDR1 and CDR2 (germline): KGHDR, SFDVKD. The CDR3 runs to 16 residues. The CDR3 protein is CATSDVQGAVTGELFF. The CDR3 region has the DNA TGTGCCACCAGCGACGTACAGGGGGCGGTCACCGGGGAGCTGTTTTTT.

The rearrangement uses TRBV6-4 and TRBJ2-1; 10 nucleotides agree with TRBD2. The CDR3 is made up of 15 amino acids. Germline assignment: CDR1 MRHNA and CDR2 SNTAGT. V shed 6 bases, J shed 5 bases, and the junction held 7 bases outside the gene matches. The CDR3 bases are TGTGCCAGCAGCCTGGCTAGCGGGGGCAACAATGAGCAGTTCTTC. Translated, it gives CASSLASGGNNEQFF.

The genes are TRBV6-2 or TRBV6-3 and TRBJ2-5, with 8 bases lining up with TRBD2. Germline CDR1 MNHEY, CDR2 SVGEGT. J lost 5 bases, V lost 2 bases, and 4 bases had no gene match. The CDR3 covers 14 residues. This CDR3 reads CASSYGGGQETQYF. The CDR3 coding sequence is TGTGCCAGCAGTTACGGCGGGGGGCAGGAGACCCAGTACTTC.

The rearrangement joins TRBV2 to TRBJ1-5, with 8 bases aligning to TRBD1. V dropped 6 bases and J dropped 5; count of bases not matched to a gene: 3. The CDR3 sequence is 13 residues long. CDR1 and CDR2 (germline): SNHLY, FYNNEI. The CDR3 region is CASSKQGDQPQHF. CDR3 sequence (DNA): TGTGCCAGCAGCAAACAGGGGGATCAGCCCCAGCATTTT.

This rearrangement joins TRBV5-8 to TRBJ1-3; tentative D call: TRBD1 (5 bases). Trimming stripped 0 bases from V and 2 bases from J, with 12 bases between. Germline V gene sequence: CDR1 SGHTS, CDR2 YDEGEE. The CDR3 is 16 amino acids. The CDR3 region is CASSLEGWGAGNTIYF. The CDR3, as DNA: TGTGCCAGCAGCTTGGAGGGGTGGGGTGCTGGAAACACCATATATTTT.

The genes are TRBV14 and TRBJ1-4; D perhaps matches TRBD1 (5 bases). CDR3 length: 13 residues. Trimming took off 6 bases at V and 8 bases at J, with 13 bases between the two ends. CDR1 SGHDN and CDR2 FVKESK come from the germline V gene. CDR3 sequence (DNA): TGTGCCAGCAGGCGGGGGATTGGCGAAAAACTGTTTTTT. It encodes CASRRGIGEKLFF.

The CDR3 nucleotides are TGTGCCAGCAGCGGCCCCGAGAGCGAGACCCAGTACTTC. This encodes CASSGPESETQYF. The gene calls are TRBV5-4 and TRBJ2-5; D is unclear. Trimming removed 4 bases at V and 5 bases at J, with 12 bases between. Per the germline V gene, CDR1 is SGHNT and CDR2 is YYREEE (reference sequence). The CDR3 sequence is 13 residues long. The whole variable domain, remainder taken from reference TRBV5-4 and TRBJ2-5, is ETGVTQSPTHLIKTRGQQVTLRCSSQSGHNTVSWYQQALGQGPQFIFQYYREEENGRGNFPPRFSGLQFPNYSSELNVNALELDDSALYLCASSGPESETQYFGPGTRLLVL.

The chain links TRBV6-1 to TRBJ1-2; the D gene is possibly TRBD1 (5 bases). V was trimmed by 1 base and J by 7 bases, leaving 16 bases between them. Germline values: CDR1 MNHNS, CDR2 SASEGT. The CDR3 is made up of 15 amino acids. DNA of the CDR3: TGTGCCAGCAGTGAAGGATCGGGGGGGACGGTTGGCTACACCTTC. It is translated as CASSEGSGGTVGYTF.